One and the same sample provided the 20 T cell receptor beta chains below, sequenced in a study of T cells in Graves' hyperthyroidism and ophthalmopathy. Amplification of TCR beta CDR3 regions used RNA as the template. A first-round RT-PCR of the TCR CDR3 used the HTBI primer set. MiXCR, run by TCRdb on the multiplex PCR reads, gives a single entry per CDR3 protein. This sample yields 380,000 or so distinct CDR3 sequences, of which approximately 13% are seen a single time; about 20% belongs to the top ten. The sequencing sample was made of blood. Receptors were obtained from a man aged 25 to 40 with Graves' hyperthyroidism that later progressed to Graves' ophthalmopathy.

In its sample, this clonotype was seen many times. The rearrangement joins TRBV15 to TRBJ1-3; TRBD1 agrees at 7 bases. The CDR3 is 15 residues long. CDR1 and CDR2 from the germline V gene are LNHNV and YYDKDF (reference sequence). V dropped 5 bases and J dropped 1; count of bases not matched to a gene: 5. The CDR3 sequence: CATSGMGQSGNTIYF. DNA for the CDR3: TGTGCCACCAGCGGTATGGGACAGTCTGGAAACACCATATATTTT.

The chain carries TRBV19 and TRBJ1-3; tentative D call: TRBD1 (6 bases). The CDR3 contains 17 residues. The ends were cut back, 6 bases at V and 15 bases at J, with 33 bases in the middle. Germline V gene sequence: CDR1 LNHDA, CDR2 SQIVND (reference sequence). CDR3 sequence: CASRPATGTRNPHRRYF. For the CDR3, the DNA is TGTGCCAGTAGACCTGCTACGGGGACACGGAACCCTCATAGGCGATATTTT.

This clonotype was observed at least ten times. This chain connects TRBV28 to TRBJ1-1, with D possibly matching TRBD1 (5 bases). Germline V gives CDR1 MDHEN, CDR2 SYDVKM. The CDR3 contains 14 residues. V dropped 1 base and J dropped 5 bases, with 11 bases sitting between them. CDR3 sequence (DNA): TGTGCCAGCAGTTTATCAGGGAAAGGTACTGAAGCTTTCTTT. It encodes CASSLSGKGTEAFF.

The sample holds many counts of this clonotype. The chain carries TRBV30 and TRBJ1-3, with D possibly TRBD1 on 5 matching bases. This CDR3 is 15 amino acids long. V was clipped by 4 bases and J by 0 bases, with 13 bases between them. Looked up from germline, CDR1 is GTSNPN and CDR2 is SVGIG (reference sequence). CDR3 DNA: TGTGCCTGGACTCTACAGGCCCGCTCTGGAAACACCATATATTTT. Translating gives CAWTLQARSGNTIYF.

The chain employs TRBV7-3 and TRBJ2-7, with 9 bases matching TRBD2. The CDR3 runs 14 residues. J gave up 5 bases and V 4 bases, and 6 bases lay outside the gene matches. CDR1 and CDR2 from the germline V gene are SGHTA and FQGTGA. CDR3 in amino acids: CASSSVAGVNEQYF. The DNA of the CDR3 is TGTGCCAGCAGCTCTGTAGCGGGGGTCAACGAGCAGTACTTC.

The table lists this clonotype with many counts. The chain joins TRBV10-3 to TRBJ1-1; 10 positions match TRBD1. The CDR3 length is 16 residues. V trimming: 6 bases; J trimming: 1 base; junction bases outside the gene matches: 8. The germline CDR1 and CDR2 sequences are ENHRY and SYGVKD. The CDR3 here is CAIRGRQGAENTEAFF. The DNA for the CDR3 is TGTGCCATCAGGGGGAGACAGGGGGCGGAGAACACTGAAGCTTTCTTT.

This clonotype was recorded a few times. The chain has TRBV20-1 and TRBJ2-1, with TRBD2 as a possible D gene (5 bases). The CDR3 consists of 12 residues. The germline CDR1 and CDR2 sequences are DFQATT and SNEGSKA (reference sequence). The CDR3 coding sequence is TGCAGCGGGAAGAACTCCTACAATGAGCAGTTCTTC. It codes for CSGKNSYNEQFF.

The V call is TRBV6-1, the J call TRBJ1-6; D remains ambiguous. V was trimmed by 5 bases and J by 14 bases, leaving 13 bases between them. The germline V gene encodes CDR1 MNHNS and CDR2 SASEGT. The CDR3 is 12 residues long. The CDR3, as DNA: TGTGCCAGCAGTCCAAGTCCGGGGACCCTCCACTTT. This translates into CASSPSPGTLHF.

The CDR3 reads CASSVERGTSWGTDTQYF. CDR3 coding DNA: TGTGCCAGCAGCGTAGAAAGGGGAACTAGCTGGGGCACAGATACGCAGTATTTT. J is TRBJ2-3 and V is TRBV9, with TRBD2 as a possible D gene (6 bases). Germline CDR1 is SGDLS and CDR2 is YYNGEE. Trimming removed 0 bases at V and 1 base at J, with 18 bases between. The CDR3 is 18 residues long.

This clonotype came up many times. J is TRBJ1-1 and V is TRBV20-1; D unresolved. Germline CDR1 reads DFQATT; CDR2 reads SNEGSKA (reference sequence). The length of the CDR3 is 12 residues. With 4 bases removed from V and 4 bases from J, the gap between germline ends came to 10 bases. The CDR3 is CSAITRITEAFF. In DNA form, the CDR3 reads TGCAGTGCTATTACCCGAATCACTGAAGCTTTCTTT.

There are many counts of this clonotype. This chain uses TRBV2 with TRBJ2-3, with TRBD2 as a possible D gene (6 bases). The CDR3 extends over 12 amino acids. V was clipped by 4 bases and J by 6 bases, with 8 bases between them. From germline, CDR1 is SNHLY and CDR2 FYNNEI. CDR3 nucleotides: TGTGCCAGCAGTGCCCGGGGGGATACGCAGTATTTT. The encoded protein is CASSARGDTQYF.

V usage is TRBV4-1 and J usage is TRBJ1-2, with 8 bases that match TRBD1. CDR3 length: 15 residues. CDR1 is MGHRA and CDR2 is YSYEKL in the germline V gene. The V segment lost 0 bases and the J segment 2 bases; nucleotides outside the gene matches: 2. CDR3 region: CASSQEWTGNYGYTF. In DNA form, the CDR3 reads TGCGCCAGCAGCCAAGAGTGGACAGGGAACTATGGCTACACCTTC.

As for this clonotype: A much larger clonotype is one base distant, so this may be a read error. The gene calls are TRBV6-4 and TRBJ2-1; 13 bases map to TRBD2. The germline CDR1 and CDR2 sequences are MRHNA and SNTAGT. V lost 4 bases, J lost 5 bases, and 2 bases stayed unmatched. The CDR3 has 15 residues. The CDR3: CASSGGTSGDNEQFF. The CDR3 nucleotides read TGTGCCAGCAGTGGCGGGACTAGCGGGGACAATGAGCAGTTCTTC.

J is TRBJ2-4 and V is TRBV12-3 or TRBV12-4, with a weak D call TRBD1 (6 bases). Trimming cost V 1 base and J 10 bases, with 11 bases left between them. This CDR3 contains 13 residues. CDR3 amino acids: CASSLGGLGIQYF. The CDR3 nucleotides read TGTGCCAGCAGTTTAGGGGGGCTGGGGATTCAGTACTTC.

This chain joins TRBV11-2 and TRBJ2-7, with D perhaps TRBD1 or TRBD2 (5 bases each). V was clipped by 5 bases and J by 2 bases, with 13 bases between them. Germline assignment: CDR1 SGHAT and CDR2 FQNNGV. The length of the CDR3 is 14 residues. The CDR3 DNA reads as TGTGCCAGCAGCCCCAATGGGGGTGCCTACGAGCAGTACTTC. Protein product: CASSPNGGAYEQYF.

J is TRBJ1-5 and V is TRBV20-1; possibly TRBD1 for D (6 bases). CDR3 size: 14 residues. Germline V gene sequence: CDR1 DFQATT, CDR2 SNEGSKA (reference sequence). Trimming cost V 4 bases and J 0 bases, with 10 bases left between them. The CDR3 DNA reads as TGCAGTGCTATGGGACATTATAGCAATCAGCCCCAGCATTTT. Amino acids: CSAMGHYSNQPQHF.

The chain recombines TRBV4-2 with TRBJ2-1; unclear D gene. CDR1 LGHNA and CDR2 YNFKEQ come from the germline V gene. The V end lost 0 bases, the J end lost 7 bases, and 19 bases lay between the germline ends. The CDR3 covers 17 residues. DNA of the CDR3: TGTGCCAGCAGCCAAGATATGGCGGACCGCCTCGGGAATGAGCAGTTCTTC. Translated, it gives CASSQDMADRLGNEQFF.

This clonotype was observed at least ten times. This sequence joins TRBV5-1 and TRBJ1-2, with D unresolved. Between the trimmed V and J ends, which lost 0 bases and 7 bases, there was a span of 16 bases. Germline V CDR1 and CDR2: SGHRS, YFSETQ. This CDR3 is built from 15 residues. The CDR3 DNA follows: TGCGCCAGCAGCTTGGGCGACACTGGCCTCTCTGGCTACACCTTC. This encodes CASSLGDTGLSGYTF.

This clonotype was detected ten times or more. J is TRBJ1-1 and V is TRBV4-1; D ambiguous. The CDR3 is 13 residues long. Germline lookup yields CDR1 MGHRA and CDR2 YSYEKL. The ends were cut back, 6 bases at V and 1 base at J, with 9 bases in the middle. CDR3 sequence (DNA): TGCGCCAGCAGAGGCCAGCCGAACACTGAAGCTTTCTTT. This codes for CASRGQPNTEAFF.

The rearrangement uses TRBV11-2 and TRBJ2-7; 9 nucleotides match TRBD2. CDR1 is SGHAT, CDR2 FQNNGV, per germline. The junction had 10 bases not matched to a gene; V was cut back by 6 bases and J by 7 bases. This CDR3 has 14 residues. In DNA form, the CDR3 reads TGTGCCAGCAGATCAGCGGGGGGCCAGGGGGAGCAGTACTTC. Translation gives CASRSAGGQGEQYF.